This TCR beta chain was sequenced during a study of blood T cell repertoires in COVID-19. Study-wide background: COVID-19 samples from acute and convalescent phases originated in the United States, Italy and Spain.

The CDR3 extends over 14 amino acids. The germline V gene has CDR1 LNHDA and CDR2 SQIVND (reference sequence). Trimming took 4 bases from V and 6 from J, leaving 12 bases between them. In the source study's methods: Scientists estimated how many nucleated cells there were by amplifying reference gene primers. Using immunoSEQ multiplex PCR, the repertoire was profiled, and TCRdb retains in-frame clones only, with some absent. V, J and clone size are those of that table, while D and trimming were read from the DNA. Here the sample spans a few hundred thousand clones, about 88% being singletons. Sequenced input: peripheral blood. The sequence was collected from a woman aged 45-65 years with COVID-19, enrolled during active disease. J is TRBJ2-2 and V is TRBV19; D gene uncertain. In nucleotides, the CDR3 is TGTGCCAGTAGTAGGAATATAGCAGCCGGGGAGCTGTTTTTT. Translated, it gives CASSRNIAAGELFF.